A single sample gave rise to the 21 T cell receptor beta chains below, sequenced in a study of tumor-infiltrating lymphocytes in oesophageal squamous cell carcinoma (dated by TCRdb to 2015 to 2016). The library was prepared using PCR. TCRdb names Illumina HiSeq 2000 as the instrument used. Using fastp at Q25 and MiXCR, TCRdb reprocessed the public reads and kept productive beta chains. CDR3 protein sequences are deduplicated, and each keeps its most common genes and DNA. The sample data list roughly 20,000 distinct CDR3 sequences, and 35% to 45% of these were observed just once. About 12% of the sample comes from the top ten. The sequencing input was esophageal tumor tissue. These receptors were obtained from a male donor with esophageal squamous cell carcinoma.

This clonotype appeared many times. The V gene is TRBV5-1, the J gene TRBJ2-5; 12 nucleotides align to TRBD2. V was pared by 1 base and J by 5 bases, with 3 bases of the junction left unmatched. The CDR3 has 15 amino acids. Looked up from germline, CDR1 is SGHRS and CDR2 is YFSETQ. The CDR3 spells CASSLRLAGEETQYF. DNA of the CDR3: TGCGCCAGCAGCTTGAGACTAGCGGGAGAGGAGACCCAGTACTTC.

In its sample, this clonotype is medium-sized. The V gene is TRBV7-8, the J gene TRBJ1-6; 7 bases match TRBD1. Germline V gene sequence: CDR1 SGHVS, CDR2 FQNEAQ. CDR3 length: 15 amino acids. V shed 3 bases, J shed 7 bases, and the junction held 6 bases outside the gene matches. Written as DNA, the CDR3 is TGTGCCAGCAGCTTTCGACAGGGAGCCAATTCACCCCTCCACTTT. Its translation is CASSFRQGANSPLHF.

This clonotype was recorded at least ten times. The rearrangement joins TRBV5-1 to TRBJ2-2; 7 bases match TRBD1. V shed 0 bases, J shed 5 bases, and the junction held 1 base outside the gene matches. CDR1 and CDR2 from the germline V gene are SGHRS and YFSETQ. CDR3 length: 14 residues. The CDR3: CASSLDRGTGELFF. The DNA for the CDR3 is TGCGCCAGCAGCTTGGACAGGGGTACCGGGGAGCTGTTTTTT. Filled out from reference TRBV5-1 and TRBJ2-2, the complete variable domain reads KAGVTQTPRYLIKTRGQQVTLSCSPISGHRSVSWYQQTPGQGLQFLFEYFSETQRNKGNFPGRFSGRQFSNSRSEMNVSTLELGDSALYLCASSLDRGTGELFFGEGSRLTVL.

This clonotype is labeled medium-sized. The chain links TRBV6-6 to TRBJ2-6, with 9 nucleotides matching TRBD1. This CDR3 region has 18 residues. The germline CDR1 and CDR2 sequences are MNHNY and SVGAGI (reference sequence). V lost 0 bases to trimming and J lost 2 bases; unmatched junction nucleotides: 5. The chain's CDR3 is CASSYSIGTGTGANVLTF. The CDR3 region has the DNA TGTGCCAGCAGTTACTCGATTGGGACAGGGACTGGGGCCAACGTCCTGACTTTC.

This clonotype is judged medium-sized. The chain combines TRBV6-1 with TRBJ1-2; 8 positions match TRBD1. This CDR3 comprises 13 residues. Trimming took 1 base from V and 8 from J; bases not matched to a gene: 3. The germline gives CDR1 MNHNS, CDR2 SASEGT. As DNA, the CDR3 is TGTGCCAGCAGTGAAGGACAGGGGTGGGGCTACACCTTC. Translating gives CASSEGQGWGYTF.

This clonotype has more than one count but fewer than ten. The chain uses TRBV18 and TRBJ1-2; tentatively, D is TRBD1 (6 bases). Germline V CDR1 and CDR2: KGHSH, LQKENI. The CDR3 is made up of 14 amino acids. V was trimmed by 6 bases and J by 7 bases, leaving 18 bases between them. The CDR3 region has the DNA TGTGCCAGCTCCTCTGCAAAGGGGGGGCCTGGCTACACCTTC. As protein: CASSSAKGGPGYTF.

This clonotype occurred a few times. The rearrangement uses TRBV9 and TRBJ2-3; D might be TRBD2 (6 bases). This CDR3 has 14 residues. V lost 0 bases and J lost 2, with 7 bases in between. CDR1 is SGDLS, CDR2 YYNGEE, per germline. CDR3 DNA sequence: TGTGCCAGCAGCGTAGGCGGGATCACAGATACGCAGTATTTT. Translation gives CASSVGGITDTQYF.

This clonotype showed up just a few times. The V and J genes are TRBV7-8 and TRBJ2-3; TRBD2 aligns across 13 bases. The V gene's germline CDR1 is SGHVS and CDR2 FQNEAQ. This CDR3 spans 16 amino acids. J was trimmed by 4 bases and V by 5 bases; bases with no gene match: 6. Here the CDR3 DNA reads TGTGCCAGCAGCCTCCGAGGACTAGCGGGAGCAGATACGCAGTATTTT. Its translation: CASSLRGLAGADTQYF.

In this sample, this clonotype turned up a few times. The chain uses TRBV19 and TRBJ2-4; D gene ambiguous. The DNA end lines up better with TRBJ2-7; the J call may be wrong. CDR3 length: 18 amino acids. The germline gives CDR1 LNHDA, CDR2 SQIVND (reference sequence). CDR3 coding DNA: TGTGCCAGTAGTATTTATTCAATGGGAAGAGTGGCCCCCTACGAGCAGTACTTC. As protein: CASSIYSMGRVAPYEQYF.

Concerning this clonotype: No conserved phenylalanine or tryptophan is present at the end of the CDR3, so a read error is the likely explanation. It is unclear where the CDR3 begins or ends on the DNA, so no DNA is shown, and the CDR3 is as TCRdb lists it. V and J are TRBV7-6 and TRBJ2-5. Germline V gene data show CDR1 as SGHVS and CDR2 as FNYEAQ. The CDR3 length equals 15 residues, ends included. CDR3: CASSLDTGYEQYFGN.

This clonotype has a count of ten or more. This chain uses TRBV7-3 with TRBJ2-7; 7 bases are shared with TRBD1. Germline trimming cut 5 bases from V and 2 bases from J; bases unmatched to any gene: 9. The germline V gene encodes CDR1 SGHTA and CDR2 FQGTGA. The CDR3 is 15 amino acids. CDR3: CASSLNPGTAYEQYF. CDR3 DNA sequence: TGTGCCAGCAGCCTGAATCCCGGGACAGCCTACGAGCAGTACTTC. The full variable domain, its missing parts supplied by reference TRBV7-3 and TRBJ2-7, is GAGVSQTPSNKVTEKGKYVELRCDPISGHTALYWYRQSLGQGPEFLIYFQGTGAADDSGLPNDRFFAVRPEGSVSTLKIQRTERGDSAVYLCASSLNPGTAYEQYFGPGTRLTVT.

The rearrangement uses TRBV6-1 and TRBJ2-1, with 7 bases fitting TRBD1. The DNA end is more similar to TRBJ2-7, so the J call may be wrong. Germline CDR1 MNHNS, CDR2 SASEGT. This CDR3 comprises 15 residues. CDR3 amino acids: CASSEARQGPYEQYF. CDR3 DNA: TGTGCCAGCAGTGAAGCGAGACAGGGCCCCTACGAGCAGTACTTC.

In its sample, this clonotype was seen a few times. The rearrangement uses TRBV7-2 and TRBJ2-7; D is possibly TRBD2 (5 bases). The J call may be wrong; the DNA end is better matched by TRBJ2-1. The CDR3 loop spans 13 amino acids. Germline-derived CDR1 and CDR2 are SGHTA and FQGNSA. The CDR3 DNA reads TGTGCCAGCAGCTTTCGGAGGCGCGATGAGCAGTTCTTC. As protein: CASSFRRRDEQFF.

The chain has TRBV11-2 and TRBJ2-1; 8 positions match TRBD1. The J call may be faulty, since TRBJ2-7 better matches the DNA end. The CDR3 contains 15 residues. From germline, CDR1 is SGHAT and CDR2 FQNNGV. CDR3: CASSVRTGFHNEQYF. CDR3 sequence (DNA): TGTGCCAGCAGCGTCCGGACAGGGTTTCACAATGAGCAGTACTTC.

The V and J genes are TRBV16 and TRBJ1-1; D is undetermined. Germline V lookup: CDR1 KGHSY, CDR2 FQNENV. The ends were cut back, 4 bases at V and 10 bases at J, with 19 bases in the middle. CDR3 length: 14 residues. Here the CDR3 DNA reads TGTGCCAGCAGCCTACCGGACGGACCCCCGGGAGCTTTCTTT. Protein product: CASSLPDGPPGAFF.

The table lists this clonotype with many counts. The chain employs TRBV24-1 and TRBJ2-5; D is perhaps TRBD1 or TRBD2 (5 bases each). V was pared by 2 bases and J by 11 bases, with 20 bases between. The CDR3 sequence is 15 residues long. Per germline, CDR1 KGHDR and CDR2 SFDVKD. The CDR3 nucleotides are TGTGCCACCAGTGATTCTTCCGGGGCGCCCAATGAGCAGTACTTC. Translated, it gives CATSDSSGAPNEQYF.

The gene calls are TRBV6-6 and TRBJ1-6, with D hard to call. V lost 5 bases and J lost 19, with 18 bases in between. Looked up from germline, CDR1 is MNHNY and CDR2 is SVGAGI (reference sequence). This CDR3 region has 12 residues. CDR3: CASSGNSYEQHF. In DNA form, the CDR3 reads TGTGCCAGCAGTGGCAACTCCTACGAGCAGCACTTT.

This clonotype has ten or more counts. The chain employs TRBV4-1 and TRBJ2-5; D unresolved. CDR1 is MGHRA and CDR2 is YSYEKL in the germline V gene. The CDR3 spans 15 residues. V was trimmed by 0 bases and J by 4 bases, leaving 12 bases between them. CDR3 residues: CASSQDLPRRETQYF. CDR3 sequence (DNA): TGCGCCAGCAGCCAAGACCTTCCAAGGAGAGAGACCCAGTACTTC.

Regarding this clonotype: Since a much larger clone is just one base distant, this may be a read error. The rearrangement uses TRBV19 and TRBJ1-1; 7 positions agree with TRBD1. Germline CDR1 reads LNHDA; CDR2 reads SQIVND (reference sequence). The CDR3 consists of 15 residues. As DNA, the CDR3 is TGTGCCAGTAGTATAGGGGGACAGACTCACACTGATGCTTTCTTT. Its protein is CASSIGGQTHTDAFF.

This clonotype appeared many times. The J gene is TRBJ2-7, the V gene TRBV10-2; 12 nucleotides match TRBD2. The CDR3 has 13 amino acids. Germline-derived CDR1 and CDR2 are WSHSY and SAAADI. Losses at the gene ends were 11 bases for V and 6 bases for J; bases not matched to a gene: 8. CDR3 DNA: TGCGCCGGGAGACTAGCGGGAGAGTCCGAGCAGTACTTC. Its protein product is CAGRLAGESEQYF.

By proportion, this clonotype is medium-sized. V is TRBV7-2 and J is TRBJ2-5; perhaps TRBD2 as D (5 bases). CDR3 length: 13 residues. V was shortened by 5 bases and J by 3 bases, with 10 bases between the two germline ends. CDR1 SGHTA and CDR2 FQGNSA come from the germline V gene. CDR3 in DNA: TGTGCCAGCAGCCCACGGCGGGAAGAGACCCAGTACTTC. Protein: CASSPRREETQYF.